One and the same sample provided the 16 T cell receptor beta chains below, sequenced in a study of vaccination and CD4 T cells after COVID-19. Treatment of the sample: approximately nine-day PBMC culture with coronavirus spike peptide pools or control peptides (ViraFEST assay). Their antigens remain unidentified. The assay that was used to sequence DNA from cultured CD4+ T cells was the Oncomine TCR Beta short-read assay. Each CDR3 protein is one row after TCRdb ran MiXCR on the PCR reads. The top ten hold 34% of the sample, which has around 10,000 distinct CDR3 sequences, 35% to 50% seen once. Sequencing used CD4+ T cells from blood, cultured in vitro. Every receptor here comes from a human donor who had recovered from COVID-19.

CDR3 region: CASSWSSGGPNTGELFF. The CDR3 DNA reads as TGTGCCAGCAGTTGGAGTAGCGGGGGGCCTAACACCGGGGAGCTGTTTTTT. V gene TRBV12-3 or TRBV12-4 combines with J gene TRBJ2-2; 10 nucleotides match TRBD2. The CDR3 length is 17 residues. The V segment lost 4 bases and the J segment 2 bases; nucleotides outside the gene matches: 7.

This chain's CDR3 is CASSVSQGNAAGYTF. The DNA of the CDR3 is TGTGCCAGCAGTGTGTCACAGGGGAATGCAGCTGGCTACACCTTC. The chain carries TRBV25-1 and TRBJ1-2; 7 bases line up with TRBD1. There are 15 residues in the CDR3. The germline V gene has CDR1 MGHDK and CDR2 SYGVNS. Germline trimming cut 4 bases from V and 7 bases from J; bases unmatched to any gene: 12.

The chain uses TRBV20-1 and TRBJ1-2, with D possibly matching TRBD1 (5 bases). Germline values: CDR1 DFQATT, CDR2 SNEGSKA (reference sequence). The CDR3 contains 15 residues. The V end lost 0 bases, the J end lost 5 bases, and 16 bases lay between the germline ends. DNA for the CDR3: TGCAGTGCTAGAGAACACGGGGCAGAAACGTATGGCTACACCTTC. Translation: CSAREHGAETYGYTF.

The chain is built from TRBV29-1 and TRBJ2-7; no definite D call. V shed 5 bases and J shed 4 bases, with 12 bases lying between them. CDR1 is SQVTM and CDR2 is ANQGSEA in the germline V gene. There are 12 residues in the CDR3. The chain's CDR3 is CSVRSSGYEQYF. CDR3 DNA sequence: TGCAGCGTTCGCTCCTCAGGTTACGAGCAGTACTTC.

The chain is built from TRBV3-1 and TRBJ1-2; D gene ambiguous. Germline V gene sequence: CDR1 LGHDT, CDR2 YNNKEL (reference sequence). Trimming took off 3 bases at V and 6 bases at J, with 14 bases between the two ends. CDR3 length equals 14 residues. The chain's CDR3 is CASSHSLSSDGYTF. The CDR3 region has the DNA TGTGCCAGCAGCCACTCTCTTTCGTCGGATGGCTACACCTTC.

This rearrangement joins TRBV6-2 or TRBV6-3 to TRBJ1-5; D gene ambiguous. The length of the CDR3 is 14 residues. Germline CDR1 and CDR2: MNHEY and SVGEGT. V was clipped by 5 bases and J by 4 bases, with 12 bases between them. CDR3 in DNA: TGTGCCAGCAGTACTCCCATCTTTAATCAGCCCCAGCATTTT. This sequence encodes CASSTPIFNQPQHF.

The chain joins TRBV11-3 to TRBJ1-2, with D unclear. The V and J ends lost 1 base and 13 bases respectively, with 13 bases between them. This CDR3 is built from 12 residues. Looked up from germline, CDR1 is SGHNT and CDR2 is YENEEA. This CDR3 reads CASSLGPDPPTF. CDR3 nucleotides: TGTGCCAGCAGCTTAGGTCCAGACCCTCCCACCTTC.

The rearrangement links TRBV12-3 or TRBV12-4 to TRBJ2-1; TRBD2 might be the D (6 bases). The CDR3 runs to 16 residues. V was clipped by 5 bases and J by 3 bases, with 17 bases between them. DNA for the CDR3: TGTGCCAGCAGTCCGAGATCGGGGGAGGTCTACAATGAGCAGTTCTTC. Protein sequence: CASSPRSGEVYNEQFF.

The sample holds a few counts of this clonotype. The V call is TRBV20-1, the J call TRBJ2-3; 9 bases map to TRBD2. V was clipped by 5 bases and J by 2 bases; unmatched bases: 11. Germline CDR1 reads DFQATT; CDR2 reads SNEGSKA (reference sequence). The CDR3 loop spans 16 amino acids. In DNA form, the CDR3 reads TGCAGTGCTTTGTCAGCTAGCGGGGCCATCACAGATACGCAGTATTTT. This translates into CSALSASGAITDTQYF.

V usage is TRBV5-1 and J usage is TRBJ2-1; 8 bases are a match to TRBD2. J lost 5 bases, V lost 0 bases, and 4 bases had no gene match. The CDR3 spans 15 residues. From germline, CDR1 is SGHRS and CDR2 YFSETQ. In DNA, the CDR3 is TGCGCCAGCAGCTTGGCGCGGGGGGTCAACAATGAGCAGTTCTTC. It yields the protein CASSLARGVNNEQFF.

This chain joins TRBV6-5 and TRBJ2-7; no definite D call. The CDR3 consists of 14 residues. The V end was cut by 2 bases, the J end by 1 base, with 9 bases between. From germline, CDR1 is MNHEY and CDR2 SVGAGI. CDR3: CASSYGKGSYEQYF. The CDR3 nucleotides read TGTGCCAGCAGTTACGGAAAAGGTTCCTACGAGCAGTACTTC.

V is TRBV30 and J is TRBJ1-2; maybe TRBD1 (5 bases). The CDR3 has 14 residues. Germline V CDR1 and CDR2: GTSNPN, SVGIG (reference sequence). The ends were cut back, 4 bases at V and 2 bases at J, with 14 bases in the middle. The CDR3 bases are TGTGCCTGGAAAGATGCAGGGTCGAACTATGGCTACACCTTC. Translation: CAWKDAGSNYGYTF.

This clonotype appeared a few times. This chain uses TRBV20-1 with TRBJ2-5; 11 positions match TRBD1. V lost 3 bases to trimming and J lost 3 bases; unmatched junction nucleotides: 3. The germline CDR1 and CDR2 sequences are DFQATT and SNEGSKA (reference sequence). CDR3 length: 14 amino acids. The CDR3 nucleotides are TGCAGTGCTAGTGGGGGACAGGGGGAAGAGACCCAGTACTTC. Translated: CSASGGQGEETQYF.

The chain has TRBV29-1 and TRBJ2-7; tentatively, D is TRBD2 (5 bases). The V gene lost 0 bases and the J gene lost 2 bases, with 11 bases spanning the gap. Germline loops: CDR1 SQVTM, CDR2 ANQGSEA. The CDR3 length is 14 residues. The CDR3 DNA reads TGCAGCGTTGAAGACGGGGTGGGCCCCTACGAGCAGTACTTC. It encodes CSVEDGVGPYEQYF.

This chain links TRBV20-1 with TRBJ1-1; D remains ambiguous. V lost 3 bases and J 7 bases, leaving 9 bases between the germline ends. CDR1 and CDR2 (germline): DFQATT, SNEGSKA (reference sequence). CDR3 length equals 11 residues. The DNA for the CDR3 is TGCAGTGCTAGTATGGGCGGTGAAGCTTTCTTT. Amino acids: CSASMGGEAFF.

The table lists this clonotype with a few counts. The chain uses TRBV6-1 and TRBJ2-3; D may be TRBD1 (6 bases). Germline values: CDR1 MNHNS, CDR2 SASEGT. The CDR3 is made up of 13 amino acids. Trimming pared 6 bases from V and 13 bases from J, leaving 20 bases between. CDR3 sequence reads: CASSEPGTKREYF. CDR3 sequence (DNA): TGTGCCAGCAGCGAGCCGGGGACAAAACGAGAGTATTTT.